These T cell receptor beta chains were read from a single sample in a study of T cell changes during pregnancy in multiple sclerosis. Profiling relied on immunoSEQ multiplex PCR, and the TCRdb table lists in-frame clones only, not all of them. The sample includes under 50,000 clones, more than 85% of them seen just once. The sequences come from CD8+ T cells from peripheral blood mononuclear cells, collected in the third trimester of pregnancy. Receptors originate from a female donor with multiple sclerosis, enrolled in a pregnancy study. Both conserved end residues are part of each CDR3. Each record gives: D gene, clone size, J gene, V gene, CDR3 protein, CDR3 DNA. A D gene is named only where the DNA matches it firmly. Size values are once, few and many counts, or a class for expanded clones, and some rows have none.

-,-,TRBJ2-1,TRBV4-3,CASSQDREPYNEQFF,TGCGCCAGCAGCCAAGACCGGGAACCCTACAATGAGCAGTTCTTC
-,-,TRBJ2-7,TRBV5-6,CASSLVFSGIIHEQYF,TGTGCCAGCAGCTTGGTTTTTAGCGGAATAATCCACGAGCAGTACTTC
-,-,TRBJ2-7,TRBV9,CASSVGGTDAYEQYF,TGTGCCAGCAGCGTAGGCGGGACGGACGCCTACGAGCAGTACTTC
TRBD2,-,TRBJ2-7,TRBV6-1,CASSGTSGNYEQYF,TGTGCCAGTTCCGGGACTAGCGGGAACTACGAGCAGTACTTC
-,once,TRBJ2-2,TRBV5-4,CASSSAGLANTGELFF,TGTGCCAGCAGCTCCGCGGGGCTGGCGAACACCGGGGAGCTGTTTTTT
-,once,TRBJ1-4,TRBV28,CASTRRSSDEKLFF,TGTGCCAGCACCCGCCGTTCGAGCGACGAAAAACTGTTTTTT
TRBD1,-,TRBJ1-1,TRBV4-3,CASSQDRRTGGSEAFF,TGCGCCAGCAGCCAAGATCGAAGGACAGGCGGATCTGAAGCTTTCTTT
TRBD2,-,TRBJ2-7,TRBV11-2,CASSLVSGGYGEQYF,TGTGCCAGCAGCTTAGTATCGGGAGGATACGGCGAGCAGTACTTC
-,-,TRBJ2-5,TRBV7-9,CASSPTQETQYF,TGTGCCAGCAGCCCAACTCAAGAGACCCAGTACTTC
TRBD1,once,TRBJ2-3,TRBV27,CASSPDRGVTDTQYF,TGTGCCAGCAGCCCCGACAGGGGGGTCACAGATACGCAGTATTTT
TRBD2,few,TRBJ2-7,TRBV28,CASSFRAGGSYEQYF,TGTGCCAGCAGTTTCAGGGCGGGAGGGTCCTACGAGCAGTACTTC
-,-,TRBJ2-7,TRBV7-9,CASSNEYEQYF,TGTGCCAGCAGCAATGAGTACGAGCAGTACTTC
-,-,TRBJ2-3,TRBV5-5,CASSRSLSRVGTDTQYF,TGTGCCAGCAGCAGGAGCTTATCGCGGGTGGGTACAGATACGCAGTATTTT
TRBD1,-,TRBJ2-7,TRBV7-9,CASSFDRGPFYF,TGTGCCAGCTCATTTGACAGGGGGCCTTTCTACTTC
TRBD1,-,TRBJ1-2,TRBV5-6,CASSSGTGGYGYTF,TGTGCCAGCAGCTCCGGGACAGGGGGCTATGGCTACACCTTC
-,-,TRBJ1-1,TRBV19,CASSMTQGLTEAFF,TGTGCCAGTAGTATGACCCAGGGGTTGACTGAAGCTTTCTTT
TRBD2,-,TRBJ2-7,TRBV13,CASSRGGAYEQYF,TGTGCCAGCAGCCGGGGGGGGGCCTACGAGCAGTACTTC
TRBD2,-,TRBJ2-7,TRBV7-9,CASGRAYEQYF,TGTGCCAGCGGGAGGGCCTACGAGCAGTACTTC
TRBD1,-,TRBJ1-2,TRBV5-8,CASFGQERERGYGYTF,TGTGCCAGCTTTGGACAGGAGAGAGAAAGGGGCTATGGCTACACCTTC
TRBD1,few,TRBJ1-1,TRBV19,CASRPGTVNTEAFF,TGTGCCAGTAGACCCGGGACAGTAAACACTGAAGCTTTCTTT
-,-,TRBJ2-7,TRBV2,CASSGRVLTYEQYF,TGTGCCAGCAGTGGCCGGGTCTTAACCTACGAGCAGTACTTC
-,-,TRBJ2-7,TRBV28,CASTQASSLLYEQYF,TGTGCCAGCACCCAAGCCTCTAGTCTTCTTTACGAGCAGTACTTC
-,-,TRBJ2-4,TRBV5-1,CASSQNPGMSAGAKNIQYF,TGCGCCAGCAGCCAGAATCCGGGAATGTCCGCCGGTGCCAAAAACATTCAGTACTTC
TRBD2,-,TRBJ2-7,TRBV4-2,CASSDGLAGDHEQYF,TGTGCCAGCAGCGACGGACTAGCGGGAGACCACGAGCAGTACTTC
-,-,TRBJ2-3,TRBV4-1,CASSQVEAGTDTQYF,TGCGCCAGCAGCCAAGTAGAGGCCGGGACAGATACGCAGTATTTT
TRBD2,-,TRBJ2-1,TRBV19,CASSQGGSSGASYNEQFF,TGTGCCAGTAGTCAAGGGGGGAGTAGCGGGGCCTCCTACAATGAGCAGTTCTTC
TRBD2,-,TRBJ2-2,TRBV13,CASSSQAGVFGELFF,TGTGCCAGCAGCTCCCAAGCGGGAGTGTTCGGGGAGCTGTTTTTT
TRBD2,-,TRBJ2-1,TRBV27,CASSLQASGNYNEQFF,TGTGCCAGCAGTTTACAGGCAAGCGGGAACTACAATGAGCAGTTCTTC
-,-,TRBJ2-5,TRBV4-1,CASSQNVGEQETQYF,TGCGCCAGCAGCCAAAACGTAGGGGAACAAGAGACCCAGTACTTC
-,-,TRBJ2-3,TRBV6-1,CASGGAPTDTQYF,TGTGCCAGTGGAGGAGCGCCCACAGATACGCAGTATTTT
-,-,TRBJ1-1,TRBV27,CASSQGMNTEAFF,TGTGCCAGCAGTCAGGGGATGAACACTGAAGCTTTCTTT
-,-,TRBJ2-7,TRBV7-9,CASSPRGMYEQYF,TGTGCCAGTAGCCCCCGGGGTATGTACGAGCAGTACTTC
TRBD2,-,TRBJ2-3,TRBV7-3,CASSWGLAVSDTQYF,TGTGCCAGCAGCTGGGGACTAGCGGTGTCAGATACGCAGTATTTT
-,-,TRBJ2-1,TRBV7-9,CASSPRRDYNEQFF,TGTGCCAGCAGCCCCAGGAGGGACTACAATGAGCAGTTCTTC
TRBD2,-,TRBJ2-2,TRBV4-2,CASSQERGSGSAGELFF,TGTGCCAGCAGCCAAGAGAGGGGTAGCGGGAGTGCCGGGGAGCTGTTTTTT
-,-,TRBJ2-1,TRBV7-9,CASSFQGSSYNEQFF,TGTGCCAGCAGCTTTCAGGGGAGCTCCTACAATGAGCAGTTCTTC
-,-,TRBJ1-1,TRBV4-3,CASSPHRANFDSLNTEAFF,TGCGCCAGCAGCCCCCATCGGGCCAATTTCGACAGCTTGAACACTGAAGCTTTCTTT
-,-,TRBJ2-7,TRBV27,CASSSDWTFYEQYF,TGTGCCAGCAGTTCGGACTGGACTTTCTACGAGCAGTACTTC
-,-,TRBJ2-1,TRBV28,CASSPDSGSSYNEQFF,TGTGCCAGCAGCCCCGACAGTGGATCCTCCTACAATGAGCAGTTCTTC
-,-,TRBJ1-5,TRBV6-5,CASSPTGENQPQHF,TGTGCCAGCAGCCCAACCGGGGAAAATCAGCCCCAGCATTTT
TRBD1,-,TRBJ1-5,TRBV7-7,CASSVGQGRNQPQHF,TGTGCTAGCAGCGTGGGACAGGGAAGGAATCAGCCCCAGCATTTT
-,-,TRBJ2-7,TRBV27,CASSLAHRTYEQYF,TGTGCCAGCAGTTTAGCACACAGGACCTACGAGCAGTACTTC
-,-,TRBJ2-1,TRBV6-6,CASTEFGSSYNEQFF,TGTGCCAGCACCGAATTCGGGAGCTCCTACAATGAGCAGTTCTTC
-,-,TRBJ1-1,TRBV19,CASSIDFVGGLRNTEAFF,TGTGCCAGTAGTATAGACTTTGTGGGGGGGCTACGGAACACTGAAGCTTTCTTT
-,-,TRBJ1-1,TRBV11-2,CASSSSLNTEAFF,TGTGCCAGCAGTTCCTCTTTGAACACTGAAGCTTTCTTT
-,-,TRBJ1-1,TRBV7-9,CASSSATGNTEAFF,TGTGCCAGCAGCTCAGCTACAGGAAACACTGAAGCTTTCTTT
TRBD2,-,TRBJ2-3,TRBV5-6,CASSLRREGPADTQYF,TGTGCCAGCAGCTTGAGGCGGGAGGGCCCGGCAGATACGCAGTATTTT
-,-,TRBJ2-3,TRBV11-2,CASSLGRGTDTQYF,TGTGCCAGCAGCTTAGGCAGGGGAACAGATACGCAGTATTTT
-,-,TRBJ1-1,TRBV7-9,CASRPIGGENTEAFF,TGTGCCAGCAGGCCCATAGGGGGGGAGAACACTGAAGCTTTCTTT
TRBD2,-,TRBJ2-5,TRBV9,CASSVRTSGNQETQYF,TGTGCCAGCAGCGTAAGGACTAGCGGGAACCAAGAGACCCAGTACTTC
-,-,TRBJ1-1,TRBV5-5,CASSGIHQGNTEAFF,TGTGCCAGCAGCGGCATTCATCAGGGAAACACTGAAGCTTTCTTT
TRBD1,once,TRBJ1-1,TRBV6-6,CASSTWDRGNTEAFF,TGTGCCAGCAGTACCTGGGACAGGGGAAACACTGAAGCTTTCTTT
-,many,TRBJ2-1,TRBV4-1,CASSQDPDTMEQFF,TGCGCCAGCAGCCAAGATCCGGACACAATGGAGCAGTTCTTC
TRBD1,-,TRBJ1-2,TRBV5-6,CASSGRGLGGYTF,TGTGCCAGCAGCGGCAGGGGGCTCGGTGGCTACACCTTC
-,-,TRBJ2-7,TRBV28,CASRATREGRWEQYF,TGTGCCAGCAGGGCAACTCGAGAGGGCCGTTGGGAGCAGTACTTC